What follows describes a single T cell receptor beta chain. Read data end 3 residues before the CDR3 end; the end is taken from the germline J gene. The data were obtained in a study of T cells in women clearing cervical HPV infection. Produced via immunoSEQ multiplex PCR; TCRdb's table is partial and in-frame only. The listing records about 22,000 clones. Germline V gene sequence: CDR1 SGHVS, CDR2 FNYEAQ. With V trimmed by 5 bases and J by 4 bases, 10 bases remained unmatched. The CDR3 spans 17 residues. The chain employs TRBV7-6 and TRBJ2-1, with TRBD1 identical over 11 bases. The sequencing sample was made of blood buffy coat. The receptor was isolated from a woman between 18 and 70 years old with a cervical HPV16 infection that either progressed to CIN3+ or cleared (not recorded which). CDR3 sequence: CASSAGTGGGVYNEQFF. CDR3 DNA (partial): TGTGCCAGCAGCGCGGGGACAGGGGGAGGGGTTTACAATGAG.